The next 28 T cell receptor beta chains were all read from a single sample in a study of CD8+CD57+ T cells in acquired aplastic anemia. Using genomic DNA as the template, TCR beta VDJ and CDR3 profiling was carried out. TCRdb analysed the reads with MiXCR anew, one entry per CDR3 protein. The table lists 130,000 or so distinct CDR3 sequences, approximately 41% of them singletons, with 7.5% to 9.5% in the top ten. Sequenced sample: sorted CD4+, CD8+, or CD8+CD57+ T cells (not recorded which) from PBMCs. The receptor source for this set is a human donor in good health, serving as a control.

This clonotype occurred many times. The chain is built from TRBV12-3 or TRBV12-4 and TRBJ2-5; weak D call: TRBD1 (5 bases). This CDR3 comprises 13 residues. Trimming cost V 3 bases and J 4 bases, with 9 bases left between them. The CDR3 loop is CASSFIQGETQYF. The CDR3 DNA follows: TGTGCCAGCAGTTTTATCCAGGGAGAGACCCAGTACTTC.

Concerning this clonotype itself: A much larger clonotype is one base distant, so this may be a read error. This rearrangement joins TRBV7-9 to TRBJ1-1; no clear D. Germline V gives CDR1 SEHNR, CDR2 FQNEAQ (reference sequence). This CDR3 region has 11 residues. The V end was cut by 4 bases, the J end by 7 bases, with 7 bases between. The CDR3 reads CASSSRVEAFF. The CDR3 region has the DNA TGTGCCAGCAGCTCAAGGGTTGAAGCTTTCTTT.

This chain uses TRBV29-1 with TRBJ2-7; tentatively, D is TRBD2 (7 bases). V lost 6 bases and J 1 base, leaving 22 bases between the germline ends. The CDR3 is 16 amino acids. CDR1 is SQVTM and CDR2 is ANQGSEA in the germline V gene. DNA for the CDR3: TGCAGCGTGGAGGTCGGGAGGACAGATAGATCCTACGAGCAGTACTTC. As protein: CSVEVGRTDRSYEQYF.

Comment on this clonotype: In this CDR3 the conserved last residue, phenylalanine or tryptophan, is missing, so a read error is likely. The genes are TRBV24-1 and TRBJ1-5, with unresolved D. V lost 6 bases to trimming and J lost 6 bases, with 14 bases between them. CDR3 size: 14 residues. Germline assignment: CDR1 KGHDR and CDR2 SFDVKD. CDR3 loop: CATSSGYTTQPQHS. CDR3 DNA sequence: TGTGCCACCAGTAGTGGGTATACCACTCAGCCCCAGCATTCT.

This rearrangement joins TRBV11-2 to TRBJ1-2; 10 bases align to TRBD1. The CDR3 loop spans 18 amino acids. V trimming: 0 bases; J trimming: 0 bases; junction bases outside the gene matches: 7. CDR1 and CDR2 (germline): SGHAT, FQNNGV. The CDR3 loop reads CASSLDLVGQGSNYGYTF. The CDR3 DNA reads as TGTGCCAGCAGCTTAGATCTAGTGGGACAGGGGTCTAACTATGGCTACACCTTC.

A note on this clonotype: The junction shows a germline mismatch at one end, possibly a read error. V usage is TRBV25-1 and J usage is TRBJ2-5; 9 nucleotides line up with TRBD1. In germline, CDR1 is MGHDK, CDR2 SYGVNS. The CDR3 extends over 19 amino acids. The CDR3 bases are TGTGCCAGCAGTAGATCCCCGGGACAGGGAGGGGGTCCACAAGAGACCCGGTACTTC. As protein: CASSRSPGQGGGPQETRYF.

This clonotype is a singleton in its sample. The chain combines TRBV20-1 with TRBJ2-7; D may be TRBD1 or TRBD2 (5 bases each). The CDR3 is made up of 12 amino acids. In germline, CDR1 is DFQATT, CDR2 SNEGSKA (reference sequence). V was shortened by 4 bases and J by 1 base, with 8 bases between the two germline ends. The CDR3 bases are TGCAGTGCTACGGGGCTATCCTACGAGCAGTACTTC. Protein: CSATGLSYEQYF.

This clonotype was seen repeatedly, ten times or more. The rearrangement uses TRBV12-3 or TRBV12-4 and TRBJ2-7; 11 positions agree with TRBD2. This CDR3 is built from 14 residues. The trim removed 7 bases at V and 4 bases at J, leaving 6 bases unmatched. In nucleotides, the CDR3 is TGTGCCAGCAAACCGGGACTAGCGGATTACGAGCAGTACTTC. Its translation: CASKPGLADYEQYF.

The rearrangement links TRBV18 to TRBJ1-1; D not certain. This CDR3 spans 16 amino acids. From germline, CDR1 is KGHSH and CDR2 LQKENI. V lost 3 bases and J 0 bases, leaving 14 bases between the germline ends. CDR3 region: CASSPGGWALNTEAFF. The CDR3 DNA reads as TGTGCCAGCTCACCGGGAGGTTGGGCCTTGAACACTGAAGCTTTCTTT.

The V and J genes are TRBV19 and TRBJ1-4; D is unresolved. The CDR3 sequence is 11 residues long. CDR1 and CDR2 (germline): LNHDA, SQIVND (reference sequence). Trimming pared 4 bases from V and 6 bases from J, leaving 3 bases between. The CDR3 sequence: CASSTDEKLFF. As DNA, the CDR3 is TGTGCCAGTAGTACGGATGAAAAACTGTTTTTT.

V gene TRBV5-5 combines with J gene TRBJ2-7, with 12 bases fitting TRBD1. With 4 bases clipped from V and 9 bases from J, the junction kept 8 bases outside the gene matches. The germline CDR1 and CDR2 sequences are SGHKS and YYEKEE (reference sequence). The CDR3 contains 14 residues. CDR3 protein: CASSAGTGGHVQYF. CDR3 DNA sequence: TGTGCCAGCAGCGCAGGGACAGGGGGCCACGTGCAGTACTTC. Supplemented by reference TRBV5-5 and TRBJ2-7, the full variable domain reads DAGVTQSPTHLIKTRGQQVTLRCSPISGHKSVSWYQQVLGQGPQFIFQYYEKEERGRGNFPDRFSARQFPNYSSELNVNALLLGDSALYLCASSAGTGGHVQYFGPGTRLTVT.

This clonotype was observed a handful of times. This sequence joins TRBV29-1 and TRBJ2-7; possible D gene TRBD1, 6 bases. V gave up 5 bases and J gave up 5 bases, with 19 bases separating them. This CDR3 comprises 14 residues. CDR1 is SQVTM and CDR2 is ANQGSEA in the germline V gene. The CDR3 DNA sequence: TGCAGCGTTCCTCTCCGCTCAGGGGTGGACGAGCAGTACTTC. This codes for CSVPLRSGVDEQYF.

This clonotype has a count of ten or more. The rearrangement joins TRBV20-1 to TRBJ1-1; a weak D match, TRBD1 (5 bases). With 1 base removed from V and 6 bases from J, the gap between germline ends came to 12 bases. This CDR3 has 13 residues. CDR1 is DFQATT, CDR2 SNEGSKA, per germline (reference sequence). DNA of the CDR3: TGCAGTGCTAGAGGGGTGACAGTTGCTGAAGCTTTCTTT. It codes for CSARGVTVAEAFF.

The gene calls are TRBV7-9 and TRBJ1-1; D unclear. The length of the CDR3 is 13 residues. V was trimmed by 5 bases and J by 8 bases, leaving 15 bases between them. CDR1 is SEHNR, CDR2 FQNEAQ, per germline (reference sequence). Here the CDR3 reads CASSPVVGEEAFF. Written as DNA, the CDR3 is TGTGCCAGCAGCCCAGTTGTCGGGGAAGAAGCTTTCTTT.

This clonotype was counted only a few times. This sequence joins TRBV10-3 and TRBJ1-6; 9 bases fit TRBD1. V shed 4 bases, J shed 9 bases, and the junction held 4 bases outside the gene matches. The V gene's germline CDR1 is ENHRY and CDR2 SYGVKD. The CDR3 runs to 14 residues. The CDR3 is CAISGQGDSSPLHF. For the CDR3, the DNA is TGTGCCATCAGTGGACAGGGGGATTCTTCACCCCTCCACTTT.

The count of this clonotype is one. The gene calls are TRBV24-1 and TRBJ2-7; D not resolved. The CDR3 runs 11 residues. Trimming stripped 4 bases from V and 4 bases from J, with 4 bases between. Germline V lookup: CDR1 KGHDR, CDR2 SFDVKD. CDR3 region: CATSDAYEQYF. The CDR3 nucleotides are TGTGCCACCAGTGACGCGTACGAGCAGTACTTC.

This chain connects TRBV15 to TRBJ1-2; TRBD1 agrees at 7 bases. Germline loops: CDR1 LNHNV, CDR2 YYDKDF (reference sequence). With V trimmed by 1 base and J by 8 bases, 7 bases remained unmatched. The CDR3 runs 14 residues. CDR3 nucleotides: TGTGCCACCAGCAGAGGACAGGGCGGGAGGGGCTACACCTTC. Its protein is CATSRGQGGRGYTF.

This clonotype was observed many times. This chain links TRBV19 with TRBJ1-6; D remains unclear. The CDR3 length is 13 residues. Germline CDR1 LNHDA, CDR2 SQIVND (reference sequence). Trimming took 4 bases from V and 10 from J, leaving 11 bases between them. The CDR3 sequence is CASSTGLWSPLHF. As DNA, the CDR3 is TGTGCCAGTAGTACCGGGTTATGGTCACCCCTCCACTTT.

The rearrangement uses TRBV7-2 and TRBJ2-7, with 11 bases fitting TRBD1. CDR3 length: 15 amino acids. Trimming at V came to 5 bases and at J to 3 bases, leaving 6 bases not matched to a gene. Looked up from germline, CDR1 is SGHTA and CDR2 is FQGNSA. CDR3 nucleotides: TGTGCCAGCAGCCAAGACGGGACAGGGGGCTACGAGCAGTACTTC. It translates to CASSQDGTGGYEQYF.

This clonotype is a singleton in its sample. The chain is built from TRBV6-1 and TRBJ2-1; D uncertain. The CDR3 sequence is 15 residues long. Trimming removed 6 bases at V and 0 bases at J, with 12 bases between. CDR1 and CDR2 from the germline V gene are MNHNS and SASEGT. CDR3 sequence: CASRKALSSYNEQFF. The CDR3, as DNA: TGTGCCAGCAGAAAGGCCTTAAGCTCCTACAATGAGCAGTTCTTC.

V gene TRBV2 combines with J gene TRBJ1-6, with TRBD1 matching 9 bases. The CDR3 spans 14 residues. The trim removed 7 bases at V and 6 bases at J, leaving 4 bases unmatched. Germline-derived CDR1 and CDR2 are SNHLY and FYNNEI. CDR3 bases: TGTGCCAGCACCCCGGACAGGGGTAATTCACCCCTCCACTTT. It yields the protein CASTPDRGNSPLHF.

This clonotype was recorded a few times. The chain's CDR3 is CASSLGGPREKLFF. The CDR3 region has the DNA TGCGCCAGCAGCTTGGGGGGGCCTAGGGAAAAACTGTTTTTT. The chain joins TRBV5-1 to TRBJ1-4; the D gene is possibly TRBD1 (6 bases). Germline V lookup: CDR1 SGHRS, CDR2 YFSETQ. This CDR3 region has 14 residues. V was pared by 0 bases and J by 8 bases, with 11 bases between.

This chain joins TRBV24-1 and TRBJ2-3; no firm D call. Trimming took off 3 bases at V and 6 bases at J, with 9 bases between the two ends. Germline CDR1 and CDR2: KGHDR and SFDVKD. The CDR3 contains 13 residues. The CDR3: CATSDNLADTQYF. CDR3 nucleotide sequence: TGTGCCACCAGTGATAATTTGGCTGATACGCAGTATTTT.

This clonotype was recorded once. This may arise from a read error, as a much more abundant clone is one base away. The chain is built from TRBV5-1 and TRBJ1-1, with 12 nucleotides matching TRBD1. CDR1 is SGHRS, CDR2 YFSETQ, per germline. This CDR3 region has 19 residues. CDR3 residues: CASSHLTPGQGASIRRASF. CDR3 in DNA: TGCGCCAGCAGCCATCTCACCCCGGGACAGGGGGCGAGTATAAGGAGAGCTTCCTTT.

This clonotype occurred once. The chain is built from TRBV2 and TRBJ2-7; D not resolved. The germline V and J ends were trimmed by 6 bases and 2 bases, with 11 bases remaining between them. The CDR3 has 13 amino acids. The germline V gene encodes CDR1 SNHLY and CDR2 FYNNEI. The CDR3 sequence is CASSPDLTYEQYF. CDR3 DNA: TGTGCCAGCAGCCCCGATTTGACCTACGAGCAGTACTTC. Combining the CDR3 with reference TRBV2 and TRBJ2-7 gives the whole variable domain EPEVTQTPSHQVTQMGQEVILRCVPISNHLYFYWYRQILGQKVEFLVSFYNNEISEKSEIFDDQFSVERPDGSNFTLKIRSTKLEDSAMYFCASSPDLTYEQYFGPGTRLTVT.

The genes are TRBV7-6 and TRBJ1-6, with 8 bases matching TRBD1. J gave up 10 bases and V 5 bases, and 10 bases lay outside the gene matches. This CDR3 has 15 amino acids. Germline V lookup: CDR1 SGHVS, CDR2 FNYEAQ. The CDR3 here is CASSPRQGSGSPLHF. DNA for the CDR3: TGTGCCAGCAGCCCCCGACAGGGGAGCGGCTCACCCCTCCACTTT.

This chain connects TRBV7-8 to TRBJ2-5; D might be TRBD1 (6 bases). Germline lookup yields CDR1 SGHVS and CDR2 FQNEAQ. This CDR3 has 11 residues. V shed 5 bases and J shed 11 bases, with 12 bases lying between them. The CDR3 bases are TGTGCCAGCAGCGAAGACAGGCATCAGTACTTC. Its translation: CASSEDRHQYF.

This chain joins TRBV3-1 and TRBJ2-3, with 9 bases fitting TRBD2. The V gene's germline CDR1 is LGHDT and CDR2 YNNKEL (reference sequence). The CDR3 covers 15 residues. V lost 2 bases to trimming and J lost 5 bases; unmatched junction nucleotides: 5. Written as DNA, the CDR3 is TGTGCCAGCAGCCAACTAGCGGGAAGGGTAGATACGCAGTATTTT. Protein product: CASSQLAGRVDTQYF.